Reported below is one TCR beta chain. This clonotype showed up just a few times. Its antigen remains undetermined. Nothing much larger sits one base from this clone, and base qualities are not available. TCR cDNA was made using 5'RACE template switching, a step that added a universal primer site and unique molecular identifiers. Priming of cDNA synthesis was performed from both the TCR alpha and TCR beta constant segments. Library amplification used two PCR steps, and the second PCR step added sample barcodes and sequencing adapters. Sequencing of the libraries was done on either Illumina HiSeq 2500 (2x100 bp) or NovaSeq (2x150 bp). On the authors' methods: MIGEC was used to demultiplex reads and collapse the reads into UMI consensus sequences, and MiXCR was used for V(D)J alignment. Using edgeR on replicate PBMC samples, clonotypes were called vaccine-responding if FDR was below 0.01 and the log2 fold change was above 5 up to day 15. Each bulk clonotype received a CD4 or CD8 identity based on whether the sequenced CD4 or CD8 repertoire contained that clonotype at higher abundance. TCRdb redid the processing of the public reads, applying fastp at Q25 and MiXCR, and retained in-frame beta chains. Under each unique CDR3 protein, matching rows form one entry showing the most common genes and DNA. The V and J calls here are based on TCRdb, not the publication. In this sample the table shows hundreds of thousands of distinct CDR3 sequences, around a sixth of which occur a single time. Of the sample, roughly 17% is held by the ten largest clones.

The data belong to a study of T cells after yellow fever vaccination (dated 2019 in TCRdb). Background for the entire study: Libraries from fractions with low cell numbers were prepared with the SMART-Seq v4 Ultra Low Input RNA kit. To track T-cell clones before and after primary and booster YFV17D yellow fever vaccination, bulk TCR alpha and beta repertoires were sequenced longitudinally. The cohort comprised two healthy male donors, one aged 18 to 30 and one aged 30 to 40 years. Blood was drawn at multiple timepoints before and after primary and secondary immunization, with bulk PBMC replicates and cell subsets isolated. The full study reports these points: Most clones expanded after primary vaccination (96% of CD4 and 70% to 90% of CD8) were re-detected after the booster, suggesting that broad memory maintenance occurred. Compared with the primary T-cell response, the secondary T-cell response was faster but weaker, reaching its peak on day 5 rather than on day 15. A small share of clonotypes was detected in both CD4 and CD8 compartments, with the overlap likely arising from convergent recombination. Only two donors were included in the study, so the extent to which the findings can be generalized is limited. FACS-sorted repertoires could contain abundant contaminating clonotypes from the bulk population, so computational filtering was required.

The germline ends are 10 bases apart after V is trimmed by 5 bases and J by 6 bases. CDR1 MNHEY and CDR2 SVGEGT are derived from the germline V gene. The CDR3 goes from the cysteine to the phenylalanine over 12 residues. Only CDR3 DNA remains: 36 bases, in frame from the first base. The label giving this sample's treatment or condition can be read as: live attenuated yellow fever vaccine strain. At each blood-draw timepoint, two biological replicates of bulk PBMCs were collected. A standard Ficoll-Paque protocol was used to isolate PBMCs from peripheral blood. RNA was extracted with TriZol from bulk PBMCs, CD4 and CD8 fractions, and dextramer-positive and dextramer-negative fractions.

The chain employs TRBV6-2 or TRBV6-3 and TRBJ2-5; no D gene can be assigned with confidence. Sequences were derived from PBMCs, sampled around 5 days after the first yellow fever vaccination. This clonotype was obtained from a man between 18 and 35 years old who received the YFV17D yellow fever vaccine. The CDR3 here reads CASSAARKTQYF. The DNA sequence is TGTGCCAGCAGTGCCGCTAGGAAGACCCAGTACTTC.